These 12 T cell receptor beta chains were sequenced from one sample in a study of blood T cell repertoires in COVID-19. Clones were sequenced by immunoSEQ multiplex PCR, and TCRdb holds only the in-frame ones, with some missing. The repertoire holds tens of thousands of clones, more than 85% seen once, with roughly 7.3% in the top ten. The sample consisted of peripheral blood. The receptors were sampled from a man in his 70s with active COVID-19.

The sample holds one count of this clone. The chain couples TRBV18 to TRBJ2-7; 8 bases align to TRBD2. Germline CDR1 reads KGHSH; CDR2 reads LQKENI. This CDR3 has 19 amino acids. V lost 3 bases to trimming and J lost 3 bases; unmatched junction nucleotides: 19. The CDR3 spells CASSPRRSYLRGEIYEQYF. In DNA, the CDR3 is TGTGCCAGCTCACCCCGCCGGTCGTACTTGCGGGGGGAAATCTACGAGCAGTACTTC.

The J gene is TRBJ1-1, the V gene TRBV28, with a possible D match to TRBD1 (5 bases). The CDR3 loop spans 14 amino acids. V gave up 2 bases and J gave up 5 bases, with 12 bases separating them. The germline gives CDR1 MDHEN, CDR2 SYDVKM. The CDR3 nucleotides read TGTGCCAGCAGTTTACGGGCAGGGCGGACTGAAGCTTTCTTT. It translates to CASSLRAGRTEAFF. The whole variable domain, filled in from reference TRBV28 and TRBJ1-1, reads DVKVTQSSRYLVKRTGEKVFLECVQDMDHENMFWYRQDPGLGLRLIYFSYDVKMKEKGDIPEGYSVSREKKERFSLILESASTNQTSMYLCASSLRAGRTEAFFGQGTRLTVV.

V and J are TRBV5-1 and TRBJ2-7, with D possibly matching TRBD1 (5 bases). The V and J ends lost 3 bases and 1 base respectively, with 8 bases between them. Looked up from germline, CDR1 is SGHRS and CDR2 is YFSETQ. The CDR3 covers 13 residues. The CDR3 sequence is CASSSQGSYEQYF. CDR3 DNA sequence: TGCGCCAGCAGCTCGCAGGGATCCTACGAGCAGTACTTC. The full variable domain, its missing parts supplied by reference TRBV5-1 and TRBJ2-7, is KAGVTQTPRYLIKTRGQQVTLSCSPISGHRSVSWYQQTPGQGLQFLFEYFSETQRNKGNFPGRFSGRQFSNSRSEMNVSTLELGDSALYLCASSSQGSYEQYFGPGTRLTVT.

The chain's CDR3 is CASSRGQGYNSPLHF. As DNA, the CDR3 is TGTGCCAGCAGCCGCGGACAGGGGTATAATTCACCCCTCCACTTT. The chain carries TRBV6-2 or TRBV6-3 and TRBJ1-6, with TRBD1 identical over 9 bases. This CDR3 has 15 residues. The ends lost 6 bases at V and 4 bases at J; junction bases unmatched: 4. Germline loops: CDR1 MNHEY, CDR2 SVGEGT.

The gene calls are TRBV7-8 and TRBJ2-1; 12 nucleotides line up with TRBD1. The CDR3 length is 17 residues. Germline CDR1 reads SGHVS; CDR2 reads FQNEAQ. V gave up 6 bases and J gave up 6 bases; unmatched junction bases: 12. The CDR3 coding sequence is TGTGCCAGCAGGACGGGGACAGGGGGCGCGGTTCCCAATGAGCAGTTCTTC. Its translation: CASRTGTGGAVPNEQFF.

This chain connects TRBV7-2 to TRBJ1-1; 7 nucleotides line up with TRBD1. The germline CDR1 and CDR2 sequences are SGHTA and FQGNSA. The CDR3 length is 14 residues. J gave up 0 bases and V 4 bases, and 2 bases lay outside the gene matches. The CDR3 region has the DNA TGTGCCAGCAGCTCCCAGGGGGTGAACACTGAAGCTTTCTTT. Its protein product is CASSSQGVNTEAFF.

V and J are TRBV19 and TRBJ2-2; TRBD2 agrees at 10 bases. V lost 6 bases and J lost 1; bases outside the gene matches: 2. Germline V lookup: CDR1 LNHDA, CDR2 SQIVND (reference sequence). CDR3 length: 15 residues. This CDR3 is CASSRLAGNTGELFF. The CDR3 bases are TGTGCCAGTAGCCGACTAGCGGGGAACACCGGGGAGCTGTTTTTT.

The chain joins TRBV25-1 to TRBJ1-4; TRBD1 might be the D (5 bases). Trimming cost V 1 base and J 8 bases, with 11 bases left between them. The CDR3 covers 14 residues. The germline gives CDR1 MGHDK, CDR2 SYGVNS. This CDR3 reads CASSESGSGEKLFF. The DNA of the CDR3 is TGTGCCAGCAGTGAATCAGGGTCGGGCGAAAAACTGTTTTTT.

The chain recombines TRBV5-1 with TRBJ2-5, with 9 bases identical to TRBD2. V trimming: 2 bases; J trimming: 4 bases; junction bases outside the gene matches: 6. This CDR3 is 15 amino acids long. CDR1 is SGHRS, CDR2 YFSETQ, per germline. As DNA, the CDR3 is TGCGCCAGCAGCTTCCTAGCGGGGTCGGGAGAGACCCAGTACTTC. Its translation: CASSFLAGSGETQYF.

The V gene is TRBV7-8, the J gene TRBJ2-7; 10 bases line up with TRBD1. With 0 bases clipped from V and 2 bases from J, the junction kept 1 base outside the gene matches. Germline CDR1 reads SGHVS; CDR2 reads FQNEAQ. This CDR3 is 15 amino acids long. The CDR3 DNA follows: TGTGCCAGCAGCTTAGCGGACAGGGGGGCCTACGAGCAGTACTTC. This sequence encodes CASSLADRGAYEQYF.

V and J are TRBV3-1 (or the pseudogene TRBV3-2) and TRBJ1-2; the D gene is possibly TRBD1 (5 bases). The CDR3 spans 15 residues. V lost 5 bases and J 2 bases, leaving 15 bases between the germline ends. CDR1 and CDR2 from the germline V gene are LGHDT and YNNKEL (reference sequence). DNA of the CDR3: TGTGCCAGCAGCACCTCGTTGGGGCCAAACTATGGCTACACCTTC. This gives the protein CASSTSLGPNYGYTF.

The chain has TRBV30 and TRBJ2-6, with D possibly being TRBD2 (6 bases). The CDR3 has 15 amino acids. V gave up 3 bases and J gave up 0 bases, with 9 bases separating them. Germline CDR1 and CDR2: GTSNPN and SVGIG (reference sequence). The CDR3, as DNA: TGTGCCTGGAGCGTCGGGAGCTCTGGGGCCAACGTCCTGACTTTC. Translation: CAWSVGSSGANVLTF. The full variable domain, completed using reference TRBV30 and TRBJ2-6, is SQTIHQWPATLVQPVGSPLSLECTVEGTSNPNLYWYRQAAGRGLQLLFYSVGIGQISSEVPQNLSASRPQDRQFILSSKKLLLSDSGFYLCAWSVGSSGANVLTFGAGSRLTVL.